This TCR beta chain was profiled in a study of blood T cell repertoires in COVID-19. Study summary: Acute-phase and convalescent COVID-19 samples originated in the United States, Italy and Spain. Nucleic acid was either cDNA or gDNA, and it came from T cells, B-cell-depleted T cells, or PBMCs.

Per the authors' pipeline: For nucleated cells, counts were estimated from reference gene primer amplification. The method was immunoSEQ multiplex PCR; TCRdb's version includes in-frame clones alone and lacks a portion of them. Clonal size and the V and J genes are those of that table, whereas D and trimming came from the DNA. The table lists roughly 250,000 clones, roughly nine tenths of them singletons. The V end was cut by 5 bases, the J end by 9 bases, with 17 bases between. Germline V gene data show CDR1 as PRHDT and CDR2 as FYEKMQ (reference sequence). CDR3 size: 13 residues. In Seattle, patients joined the study during active infection and were tracked longitudinally.

The clonotype originates from a woman aged 25 to 45 with COVID-19, enrolled during active disease. Sequenced input: peripheral blood. The V and J genes are TRBV13 and TRBJ2-7; D remains unclear. The CDR3 protein is CASSLLNRPAQYF. CDR3 nucleotides: TGTGCCAGCAGCCTCCTAAACCGTCCCGCGCAGTACTTC.